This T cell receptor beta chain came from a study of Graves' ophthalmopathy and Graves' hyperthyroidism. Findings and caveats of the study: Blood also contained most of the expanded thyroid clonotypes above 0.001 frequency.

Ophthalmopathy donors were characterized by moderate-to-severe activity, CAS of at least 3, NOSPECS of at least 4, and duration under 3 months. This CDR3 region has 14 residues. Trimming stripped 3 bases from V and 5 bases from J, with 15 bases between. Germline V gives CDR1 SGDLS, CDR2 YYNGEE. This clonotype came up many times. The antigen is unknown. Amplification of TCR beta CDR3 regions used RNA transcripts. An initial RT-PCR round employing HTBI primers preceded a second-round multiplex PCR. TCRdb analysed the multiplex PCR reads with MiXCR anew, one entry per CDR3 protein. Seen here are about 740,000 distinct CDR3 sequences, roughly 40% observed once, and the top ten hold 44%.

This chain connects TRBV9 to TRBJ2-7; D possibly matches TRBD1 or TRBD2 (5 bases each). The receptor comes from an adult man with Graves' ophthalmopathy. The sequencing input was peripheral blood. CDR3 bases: TGTGCCAGCAGCGCGGGACCGACGGTCCACGAGCAGTACTTC. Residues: CASSAGPTVHEQYF.